Each of the 26 T cell receptor beta chains below was sequenced from the same sample in a study of T cells after yellow fever vaccination. TCRdb independently ran MiXCR on the 5' RACE reads; one entry per CDR3 protein. The data show a few hundred thousand distinct CDR3 sequences, about a sixth seen once. Here the sequenced sample was PBMCs, taken less than 6 days after the first yellow fever vaccination. All receptors derive from a man aged 18 to 29 who received the YFV17D yellow fever vaccine.

The gene calls are TRBV7-2 and TRBJ2-7; D is tentatively TRBD1 or TRBD2 (7 bases each). Trimming removed 1 base from V and 4 bases from J, with 14 bases in between. Germline V gives CDR1 SGHTA, CDR2 FQGNSA. This CDR3 region has 15 residues. CDR3 coding DNA: TGTGCCAGCAGCTTAGGCAGGGGGGGTTTTTACGAGCAGTACTTC. It is translated as CASSLGRGGFYEQYF.

The chain couples TRBV2 to TRBJ1-4, with 7 bases matching TRBD1. The CDR3 has 15 residues. V dropped 6 bases and J dropped 0; count of bases not matched to a gene: 4. The germline CDR1 and CDR2 sequences are SNHLY and FYNNEI. CDR3 DNA sequence: TGTGCCAGCAGGGGGACAGTAGCAACTAATGAAAAACTGTTTTTT. Its protein product is CASRGTVATNEKLFF. Drawing the rest from reference TRBV2 and TRBJ1-4, the complete variable domain is EPEVTQTPSHQVTQMGQEVILRCVPISNHLYFYWYRQILGQKVEFLVSFYNNEISEKSEIFDDQFSVERPDGSNFTLKIRSTKLEDSAMYFCASRGTVATNEKLFFGSGTQLSVL.

V and J are TRBV5-8 and TRBJ2-5; D uncertain. Germline V lookup: CDR1 SGHTS, CDR2 YDEGEE. This CDR3 is 14 amino acids long. The germline V and J ends were trimmed by 1 base and 5 bases, with 12 bases remaining between them. CDR3 coding DNA: TGTGCCAGCAGCTTGATGGCGCGGTGGGAGACCCAGTACTTC. Its protein product is CASSLMARWETQYF.

Worth noting for this clonotype: At one end the junction does not follow the germline gene, possibly because of a read error. The V call is TRBV29-1, the J call TRBJ2-2; TRBD2 might be the D (5 bases). The CDR3 length is 15 residues. CDR1 SQVTM and CDR2 ANQGSEA come from the germline V gene. CDR3 sequence (DNA): TGCAGCGTTAGTCGGCGGACCACGAACACCGGGGAGCAGTTTTTT. Its translation: CSVSRRTTNTGEQFF.

This chain uses TRBV30 with TRBJ1-5; D remains unclear. With 1 base removed from V and 2 bases from J, the gap between germline ends came to 6 bases. The germline V gene has CDR1 GTSNPN and CDR2 SVGIG (reference sequence). The length of the CDR3 is 13 residues. The CDR3 protein is CAWSGDGNQPQHF. The CDR3 DNA reads as TGTGCCTGGAGTGGAGATGGCAATCAGCCCCAGCATTTT.

V usage is TRBV6-2 or TRBV6-3 and J usage is TRBJ2-1, with 7 bases lining up with TRBD2. Germline V gives CDR1 MNHEY, CDR2 SVGEGT. Trimming at V came to 3 bases and at J to 4 bases, leaving 6 bases not matched to a gene. This CDR3 region has 15 residues. In nucleotides, the CDR3 is TGTGCCAGCAGTTATCTAGCGGCTCCATACAATGAGCAGTTCTTC. Residues: CASSYLAAPYNEQFF.

This clonotype has only a few counts. The gene calls are TRBV12-3 or TRBV12-4 and TRBJ1-1; the D gene is possibly TRBD1 (5 bases). V lost 4 bases and J lost 1, with 10 bases in between. The CDR3 sequence is 14 residues long. CDR3 in DNA: TGTGCCAGCAGTTCGGGACTCAGGAACACTGAAGCTTTCTTT. The encoded protein is CASSSGLRNTEAFF.

The chain joins TRBV18 to TRBJ1-1; 9 bases are a match to TRBD1. With 4 bases clipped from V and 5 bases from J, the junction kept 5 bases outside the gene matches. CDR3 length: 14 residues. Germline V gives CDR1 KGHSH, CDR2 LQKENI. CDR3 sequence (DNA): TGTGCCAGCTCACAGACAGGGGGGATGACTGAAGCTTTCTTT. Its protein is CASSQTGGMTEAFF.

This clonotype was seen a few times. This chain connects TRBV6-5 to TRBJ1-4; D is undetermined. The CDR3 has 16 residues. Germline V CDR1 and CDR2: MNHEY, SVGAGI. The V end lost 4 bases, the J end lost 3 bases, and 15 bases lay between the germline ends. As DNA, the CDR3 is TGTGCCAGCAGTTCCCCGAAGGCGGCCTCTAATGAAAAACTGTTTTTT. Amino acid sequence: CASSSPKAASNEKLFF.

Here the CDR3 DNA reads TGTGCCAGCCGTTCTGCATTAGGGGCCTTCGTGCACAATGAGCAGTTCTTC. Encoded protein: CASRSALGAFVHNEQFF. The chain is built from TRBV19 and TRBJ2-1; D is perhaps TRBD1 (5 bases). The V end lost 9 bases, the J end lost 5 bases, and 26 bases lay between the germline ends. CDR1 and CDR2 from the germline V gene are LNHDA and SQIVND (reference sequence). The CDR3 is 17 amino acids.

This clonotype occurred many times. The rearrangement joins TRBV9 to TRBJ2-1; D gene uncertain. The CDR3 is 14 residues long. CDR1 SGDLS and CDR2 YYNGEE come from the germline V gene. V was cut by 0 bases and J by 4 bases, with 8 bases left in between. The CDR3 nucleotides read TGTGCCAGCAGCGTAGTAGGCAGTTACAATGAGCAGTTCTTC. Translating it yields CASSVVGSYNEQFF.

V and J are TRBV5-4 and TRBJ1-5; D uncertain. The CDR3 length is 12 residues. CDR1 is SGHNT and CDR2 is YYREEE in the germline V gene (reference sequence). The V end was cut by 4 bases, the J end by 7 bases, with 9 bases between. The CDR3 loop is CASSQDHQPQHF. CDR3 coding DNA: TGTGCCAGCAGCCAGGACCACCAGCCCCAGCATTTT.

The chain employs TRBV30 and TRBJ2-7; D not certain. The CDR3 loop spans 12 amino acids. The V gene's germline CDR1 is GTSNPN and CDR2 SVGIG (reference sequence). The V gene lost 0 bases and the J gene lost 3 bases, with 6 bases spanning the gap. For the CDR3, the DNA is TGTGCCTGGAGTGTTGTCGGCTACGAGCAGTACTTC. It translates to CAWSVVGYEQYF.

This clonotype appeared many times. The gene calls are TRBV20-1 and TRBJ1-2; TRBD1 agrees at 7 bases. CDR3 size: 13 residues. CDR1 DFQATT and CDR2 SNEGSKA come from the germline V gene (reference sequence). Trimming took 6 bases from V and 5 from J; bases not matched to a gene: 9. The CDR3 spells CSATGDGGYGYTF. CDR3 sequence (DNA): TGCAGTGCCACAGGGGACGGGGGTTATGGCTACACCTTC.

The sample holds many counts of this clonotype. The rearrangement joins TRBV5-5 to TRBJ1-5, with 7 positions matching TRBD1. There are 15 residues in the CDR3. Losses at the gene ends were 0 bases for V and 4 bases for J; bases not matched to a gene: 4. CDR1 and CDR2 (germline): SGHKS, YYEKEE (reference sequence). The CDR3 region is CASSLAGGGNQPQHF. The DNA for the CDR3 is TGTGCCAGCAGCTTGGCAGGGGGTGGGAATCAGCCCCAGCATTTT.

This chain joins TRBV10-3 and TRBJ2-1, with TRBD2 matching over 12 bases. Germline trimming cut 11 bases from V and 7 bases from J; bases unmatched to any gene: 6. The CDR3 runs 13 residues. Germline-derived CDR1 and CDR2 are ENHRY and SYGVKD. The CDR3 bases are TGTGCCTCGCGCGGGACTAGCGGGAATGAGCAGTTCTTC. Amino acid sequence: CASRGTSGNEQFF.

This chain uses TRBV5-1 with TRBJ2-7, with D possibly matching TRBD2 (6 bases). Germline lookup yields CDR1 SGHRS and CDR2 YFSETQ. The V end was cut by 1 base, the J end by 2 bases, with 10 bases between. The CDR3 is made up of 14 amino acids. DNA for the CDR3: TGCGCCAGCAGCTTGTCTAGCGCCGCCTACGAGCAGTACTTC. Amino acids: CASSLSSAAYEQYF.

The V and J genes are TRBV5-1 and TRBJ2-2; D is undetermined. The CDR3 loop spans 14 amino acids. Germline V lookup: CDR1 SGHRS, CDR2 YFSETQ. V shed 4 bases and J shed 5 bases, with 12 bases lying between them. As DNA, the CDR3 is TGCGCCAGCAGCCCCAGTCCGTCGACCGGGGAGCTGTTTTTT. Amino acids: CASSPSPSTGELFF.

The gene calls are TRBV11-2 and TRBJ2-1; perhaps D is TRBD1 or TRBD2 (7 bases each). V gave up 3 bases and J gave up 4 bases, with 16 bases separating them. The CDR3 is made up of 16 amino acids. Looked up from germline, CDR1 is SGHAT and CDR2 is FQNNGV. The CDR3 nucleotides read TGTGCCAGCAGCTTTAGGAGGGAGGGGGCGTACAATGAGCAGTTCTTC. Its protein product is CASSFRREGAYNEQFF.

The rearrangement uses TRBV4-2 and TRBJ2-7, with D possibly being TRBD1 (6 bases). The CDR3 is 12 residues long. V was cut by 3 bases and J by 6 bases, with 9 bases left in between. Germline V lookup: CDR1 LGHNA, CDR2 YNFKEQ. CDR3 sequence (DNA): TGTGCCAGCAGCCATATAGGGGGCGAGCAGTACGTC. Protein: CASSHIGGEQYV.

The rearrangement links TRBV7-9 to TRBJ1-2, with D perhaps TRBD1 (6 bases). Germline V gives CDR1 SEHNR, CDR2 FQNEAQ (reference sequence). The V end was cut by 1 base, the J end by 10 bases, with 10 bases between. CDR3 length: 12 amino acids. CDR3 sequence reads: CASSLEQGVYTF. The DNA for the CDR3 is TGTGCCAGCAGCTTAGAACAGGGAGTCTACACCTTC.

This clonotype showed up just a few times. The V call is TRBV4-1, the J call TRBJ2-7, with D maybe TRBD1 (6 bases). CDR3 length equals 15 residues. The ends were cut back, 5 bases at V and 0 bases at J, with 14 bases in the middle. Germline assignment: CDR1 MGHRA and CDR2 YSYEKL. The CDR3 DNA is TGCGCCAGCAGCGGGGGCAGCACAGGCTCCTACGAGCAGTACTTC. Amino acid sequence: CASSGGSTGSYEQYF.

The chain joins TRBV20-1 to TRBJ2-3, with 7 bases aligning to TRBD2. With 4 bases clipped from V and 1 base from J, the junction kept 8 bases outside the gene matches. In germline, CDR1 is DFQATT, CDR2 SNEGSKA (reference sequence). This CDR3 comprises 15 residues. Here the CDR3 reads CSAKWRGSGTDTQYF. CDR3 DNA: TGCAGTGCTAAGTGGCGGGGGTCGGGCACAGATACGCAGTATTTT.

This clonotype was seen a few times. J is TRBJ2-7 and V is TRBV5-1; the match to TRBD2 covers 7 bases. V was pared by 3 bases and J by 2 bases, with 17 bases of the junction left unmatched. The CDR3 sequence is 18 residues long. Germline V lookup: CDR1 SGHRS, CDR2 YFSETQ. CDR3 DNA sequence: TGCGCCAGCAGCTCATCGCCAGGCGGGAGAAGTACGGCCTACGAGCAGTACTTC. Its translation: CASSSSPGGRSTAYEQYF.

This clonotype has only one observation. The gene calls are TRBV6-5 and TRBJ1-5; no firm D call. Trimming left V 3 bases short and J 5 bases short, with 14 bases between. Germline V gene data show CDR1 as MNHEY and CDR2 as SVGAGI. This CDR3 contains 15 residues. CDR3 bases: TGTGCCAGCAGTTATTGGAGGCTTGGGGATCAGCCCCAGCATTTT. This gives the protein CASSYWRLGDQPQHF.

This clonotype was seen more than once but under ten times. This rearrangement joins TRBV20-1 to TRBJ2-5; 8 bases are a match to TRBD2. Germline values: CDR1 DFQATT, CDR2 SNEGSKA (reference sequence). J gave up 5 bases and V 8 bases, and 13 bases lay outside the gene matches. The CDR3 is 14 residues long. CDR3 in DNA: TGCAGTTCCCGGGAGGGGGGTCCCGGGGAGACCCAGTACTTC. As protein: CSSREGGPGETQYF.